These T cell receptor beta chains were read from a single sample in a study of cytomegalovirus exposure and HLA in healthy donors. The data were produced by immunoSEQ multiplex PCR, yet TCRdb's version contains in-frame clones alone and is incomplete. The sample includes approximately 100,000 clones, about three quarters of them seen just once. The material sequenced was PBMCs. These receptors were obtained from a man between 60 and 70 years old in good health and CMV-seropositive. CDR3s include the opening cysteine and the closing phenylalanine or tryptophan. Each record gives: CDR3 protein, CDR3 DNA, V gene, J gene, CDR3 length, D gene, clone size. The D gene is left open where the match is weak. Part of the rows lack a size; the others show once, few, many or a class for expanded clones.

CDR3: CASRRTLDLNTEAFF; DNA: TGTGCCAGCAGGCGGACTCTTGATTTGAACACTGAAGCTTTCTTT; V: TRBV9; J: TRBJ1-1; length: 15; D: -; size: -
CDR3: CASLPWDRGNTEAFF; DNA: TGTGCCTCCCTCCCTTGGGACAGGGGGAACACTGAAGCTTTCTTT; V: TRBV30; J: TRBJ1-1; length: 15; D: TRBD1; size: few
CDR3: CASSLAGKGTDTQYF; DNA: TGTGCCAGCAGCTTGGCGGGGAAAGGCACAGATACGCAGTATTTT; V: TRBV5-4; J: TRBJ2-3; length: 15; D: -; size: -
CDR3: CASSRAGTGALMDYGYTF; DNA: TGTGCCAGCAGCCGAGCCGGGACAGGGGCTTTGATGGACTATGGCTACACCTTC; V: TRBV11-1; J: TRBJ1-2; length: 18; D: TRBD1; size: -
CDR3: CASSPRRDSSGNTIYF; DNA: TGTGCCAGCAGCCCCCGGCGGGACAGCTCTGGAAACACCATATATTTT; V: TRBV6-6; J: TRBJ1-3; length: 16; D: TRBD1; size: -
CDR3: CAWSIRIAGGRETQYF; DNA: TGTGCCTGGAGTATTCGGATAGCGGGGGGGCGGGAGACCCAGTACTTC; V: TRBV30; J: TRBJ2-5; length: 16; D: TRBD2; size: -
CDR3: CASSSAGGSYNEQFF; DNA: TGTGCCAGCAGCTCAGCAGGGGGATCCTACAATGAGCAGTTCTTC; V: TRBV7-3; J: TRBJ2-1; length: 15; D: TRBD1; size: -
CDR3: CASSSDRGQGSHEQYF; DNA: TGTGCCAGCAGTTCCGATAGGGGACAGGGGAGCCACGAGCAGTACTTC; V: TRBV28; J: TRBJ2-7; length: 16; D: TRBD1; size: once
CDR3: CATSRDTRTIYGYTF; DNA: TGTGCCACCAGCAGAGATACCAGAACCATTTACGGCTACACCTTC; V: TRBV15; J: TRBJ1-2; length: 15; D: -; size: -
CDR3: CASSQVGASRMAFF; DNA: TGTGCCAGCAGCCAAGTTGGGGCAAGTCGAATGGCTTTCTTT; V: TRBV14; J: TRBJ1-1; length: 14; D: -; size: -
CDR3: CASSSGTRLFF; DNA: TGTGCCAGCAGCTCGGGGACAAGGTTGTTCTTC; V: TRBV7-3; J: TRBJ2-1; length: 11; D: -; size: few